This TCR beta chain was captured by sequencing in a study of T cells in Graves' hyperthyroidism and ophthalmopathy. In the study overall: Any treatment followed the collection of peripheral blood at initial diagnosis.

Germline CDR1 and CDR2: LGHNA and YNFKEQ. The CDR3 runs to 15 residues. Trimming cost V 0 bases and J 10 bases; bases outside gene matches: 3. Hyperthyroidism had been newly diagnosed in patients aged 18 to 65, and its duration was under 2 months. Reasons for excluding patients were uncontrolled infection, other autoimmune disease, pregnancy or lactation. The study collected blood at first hyperthyroidism diagnosis, before any ophthalmopathy symptoms arose. This clonotype has only a few counts. TCR beta CDR3 regions were amplified from RNA. Carried out on the TCR CDR3, a first-round RT-PCR used the HTBI primer set. TCRdb re-analysed the multiplex PCR reads in MiXCR, keeping a single row per CDR3 protein. This table holds 300,000 to 450,000 distinct CDR3 sequences, around an eighth found once.

This TCR came from a man under 40 with Graves' hyperthyroidism that later progressed to Graves' ophthalmopathy. This chain links TRBV4-2 with TRBJ1-4, with 12 bases matching TRBD1. The material sequenced was blood. The CDR3 is CASSQEGQGAIKLFF. The CDR3 region has the DNA TGTGCCAGCAGCCAAGAGGGACAGGGGGCGATAAAACTGTTTTTT.